Below, 26 T cell receptor beta chains from the same sample are listed, as sequenced in a study of T-cell reconstitution after alpha-beta-depleted transplantation in children. This sample's TCRbeta library carried unique molecular identifier barcodes. TCRdb used MiXCR to reprocess the PCR reads, holding one entry per CDR3 protein. The sample has hundreds of thousands of distinct CDR3 sequences; 16% are singletons. The material was PBMCs from the stem cell graft donor, obtained from the stem cell graft. These receptors were taken from a human donor who donated a stem cell graft to a child with acute myeloid leukemia.

The gene calls are TRBV20-1 and TRBJ2-5; TRBD2 matches 7 bases. V lost 1 base and J lost 2; bases outside the gene matches: 10. The germline CDR1 and CDR2 sequences are DFQATT and SNEGSKA (reference sequence). There are 16 residues in the CDR3. CDR3 residues: CSARVPQGAGQETQYF. The CDR3 nucleotides are TGCAGTGCTAGAGTTCCGCAGGGAGCGGGACAAGAGACCCAGTACTTC.

The chain carries TRBV19 and TRBJ1-3, with D hard to call. The V end lost 7 bases, the J end lost 4 bases, and 14 bases lay between the germline ends. The CDR3 runs to 14 residues. Germline CDR1 and CDR2: LNHDA and SQIVND (reference sequence). CDR3 amino acids: CASKPDPSGNTIYF. DNA of the CDR3: TGTGCCAGTAAGCCAGACCCTTCCGGAAACACCATATATTTT.

CDR3 protein: CASTMTSTNSPLHF. The DNA for the CDR3 is TGTGCCAGCACCATGACGTCAACTAATTCACCCCTCCACTTT. The chain employs TRBV6-5 and TRBJ1-6; no firm D call. The CDR3 spans 14 residues. Trimming stripped 7 bases from V and 6 bases from J, with 13 bases between. Germline CDR1 and CDR2: MNHEY and SVGAGI.

The sample holds many counts of this clonotype. This rearrangement joins TRBV7-9 to TRBJ1-5; 10 bases agree with TRBD1. Germline V gene sequence: CDR1 SEHNR, CDR2 FQNEAQ (reference sequence). The V segment lost 5 bases and the J segment 5 bases; nucleotides outside the gene matches: 3. The CDR3 extends over 14 amino acids. Here the CDR3 reads CASSPTGGHQPQHF. The CDR3 DNA reads TGTGCCAGCAGCCCGACAGGGGGCCATCAGCCCCAGCATTTT.

This clonotype was recorded only once. The V and J genes are TRBV13 and TRBJ1-2; tentative D call: TRBD1 (6 bases). Germline V gene sequence: CDR1 PRHDT, CDR2 FYEKMQ (reference sequence). The CDR3 covers 16 residues. V lost 6 bases and J 2 bases, leaving 19 bases between the germline ends. In DNA form, the CDR3 reads TGTGCCAGCAGTGTACAGGGCACTTACCGGAACTATGGCTACACCTTC. Translated, it gives CASSVQGTYRNYGYTF.

Many counts were recorded for this clonotype. The chain combines TRBV5-5 with TRBJ2-3, with no clear D. This CDR3 is built from 12 residues. V dropped 4 bases and J dropped 6 bases, with 9 bases sitting between them. From germline, CDR1 is SGHKS and CDR2 YYEKEE (reference sequence). The CDR3 here is CASSDEVDTQYF. CDR3 coding DNA: TGTGCCAGCAGCGACGAGGTGGATACGCAGTATTTT.

This clonotype was recorded many times. V gene TRBV20-1 combines with J gene TRBJ2-2; D remains ambiguous. Trimming cost V 4 bases and J 3 bases, with 18 bases left between them. The germline V gene encodes CDR1 DFQATT and CDR2 SNEGSKA (reference sequence). CDR3 size: 16 residues. The CDR3 sequence is CSAISSMSTHTGELFF. CDR3 nucleotides: TGCAGTGCTATTTCGAGTATGTCGACTCACACCGGGGAGCTGTTTTTT.

This clonotype was found many times. The chain uses TRBV20-1 and TRBJ2-3; 9 nucleotides agree with TRBD1. The CDR3 consists of 14 residues. Per the germline V gene, CDR1 is DFQATT and CDR2 is SNEGSKA (reference sequence). Trimming cost V 5 bases and J 2 bases; bases outside gene matches: 5. CDR3 sequence reads: CSAAGTGLTDTQYF. The DNA of the CDR3 is TGCAGTGCTGCCGGGACAGGGCTCACAGATACGCAGTATTTT.

This rearrangement joins TRBV4-3 to TRBJ2-7; tentative D call: TRBD1 (5 bases). The ends were cut back, 4 bases at V and 0 bases at J, with 13 bases in the middle. CDR3 size: 15 residues. Germline CDR1 is LGHNA and CDR2 is YSLEER. CDR3 sequence: CASSLSPQGSYEQYF. The CDR3 coding sequence is TGCGCCAGCAGCCTCTCCCCCCAGGGCTCCTACGAGCAGTACTTC.

The genes are TRBV12-3 or TRBV12-4 and TRBJ1-1; D uncertain. The CDR3 consists of 12 residues. Trimming took off 1 base at V and 11 bases at J, with 11 bases between the two ends. In DNA, the CDR3 is TGTGCCAGCAGTTTAGGGGAGCCTCGGGCTTTCTTT. Its translation: CASSLGEPRAFF.

This clonotype was seen many times. The chain employs TRBV20-1 and TRBJ2-1; no definite D call. Trimming stripped 3 bases from V and 7 bases from J, with 1 base between. CDR3 length equals 9 residues. CDR1 and CDR2 from the germline V gene are DFQATT and SNEGSKA (reference sequence). CDR3 nucleotide sequence: TGCAGTGCTAGGAATGAGCAGTTCTTC. Encoded protein: CSARNEQFF.

On this clonotype: One end of the junction is discordant with germline, which a read error may explain. The chain carries TRBV11-1 and TRBJ2-1; TRBD2 might be the D (5 bases). CDR3 length: 14 amino acids. CDR1 and CDR2 (germline): SGHAT, FQDESV (reference sequence). CDR3 region: CASSLAGLTNVQFF. The CDR3 DNA reads as TGTGCCAGCAGCTTAGCCGGACTCACCAATGTGCAGTTCTTC.

This clonotype occurred many times. V usage is TRBV29-1 and J usage is TRBJ1-2; TRBD1 agrees at 8 bases. The CDR3 spans 13 residues. Germline trimming cut 7 bases from V and 3 bases from J; bases unmatched to any gene: 7. CDR1 is SQVTM, CDR2 ANQGSEA, per germline. CDR3 sequence: CSARDRTDYGYTF. The CDR3 coding sequence is TGCAGCGCACGGGACAGGACCGACTATGGCTACACCTTC.

V usage is TRBV20-1 and J usage is TRBJ2-1, with a tentative D call TRBD1 (5 bases). Deletions cut 0 bases from V and 8 bases from J, with 20 bases between. This CDR3 region has 16 residues. Germline-derived CDR1 and CDR2 are DFQATT and SNEGSKA (reference sequence). CDR3 in amino acids: CSARDPDQGIPYEQFF. The CDR3 DNA follows: TGCAGTGCTAGAGACCCCGATCAGGGAATCCCCTATGAGCAGTTCTTC.

This clonotype was picked up many times. The genes are TRBV4-3 and TRBJ2-7; D not resolved. From germline, CDR1 is LGHNA and CDR2 YSLEER. Trimming cost V 1 base and J 3 bases, with 10 bases left between them. The CDR3 length is 14 residues. CDR3 coding DNA: TGCGCCAGCAGCCAAGGGATCAGGAACTACGAGCAGTACTTC. Its protein product is CASSQGIRNYEQYF.

This clonotype has ten or more counts. The chain recombines TRBV20-1 with TRBJ1-2, with D unresolved. The germline V gene encodes CDR1 DFQATT and CDR2 SNEGSKA (reference sequence). The V gene lost 7 bases and the J gene lost 0 bases, with 3 bases spanning the gap. The CDR3 is 10 amino acids. CDR3 nucleotides: TGCAGTGAAACTAACTATGGCTACACCTTC. It yields the protein CSETNYGYTF.

The chain joins TRBV12-3 or TRBV12-4 to TRBJ1-1; the D is unclear. The CDR3 extends over 12 amino acids. V lost 6 bases, J lost 3 bases, and 8 bases lay in between. This chain's CDR3 is CASRGRDTEAFF. The CDR3 coding sequence is TGTGCCAGCAGGGGTCGAGACACTGAAGCTTTCTTT.

This clonotype appeared many times. This sequence joins TRBV10-2 and TRBJ2-7; 7 bases line up with TRBD1. The CDR3 totals 14 residues. Trimming took 8 bases from V and 2 from J; bases not matched to a gene: 9. Germline V gene data show CDR1 as WSHSY and CDR2 as SAAADI. In nucleotides, the CDR3 is TGCGCCAGCCTAGACAGGGTATTAACCTACGAGCAGTACGTC. It encodes CASLDRVLTYEQYV.

The rearrangement links TRBV7-6 to TRBJ2-5; 10 nucleotides align to TRBD1. The CDR3 has 16 amino acids. CDR1 is SGHVS and CDR2 is FNYEAQ in the germline V gene. The ends lost 1 base at V and 5 bases at J; junction bases unmatched: 7. Here the CDR3 DNA reads TGTGCCAGCAGCTTAGTCTGGGACAGGGGCCGGGAGACCCAGTACTTC. Translating it yields CASSLVWDRGRETQYF.

The CDR3 nucleotides read TGTGCCAGCAGCCCCGGGGGACAGGGCACAGATACGCAGTATTTT. Its protein product is CASSPGGQGTDTQYF. The chain recombines TRBV7-9 with TRBJ2-3; 8 bases are a match to TRBD1. The V segment lost 5 bases and the J segment 1 base; nucleotides outside the gene matches: 5. Looked up from germline, CDR1 is SEHNR and CDR2 is FQNEAQ (reference sequence). The CDR3 totals 15 residues.

This clonotype occurred many times. The V and J genes are TRBV6-1 and TRBJ2-3; no reliable D call. The V gene lost 6 bases and the J gene lost 0 bases, with 19 bases spanning the gap. The CDR3 is made up of 17 amino acids. Germline CDR1 reads MNHNS; CDR2 reads SASEGT. The CDR3: CASSPGSVPSSTDTQYF. CDR3 sequence (DNA): TGTGCCAGCAGCCCAGGCAGCGTTCCTTCTAGCACAGATACGCAGTATTTT.

V usage is TRBV5-1 and J usage is TRBJ2-1; no firm D call. The CDR3 length is 13 residues. The ends were cut back, 4 bases at V and 0 bases at J, with 5 bases in the middle. Germline assignment: CDR1 SGHRS and CDR2 YFSETQ. CDR3 DNA: TGCGCCAGCAGCATGAGCTCCTACAATGAGCAGTTCTTC. Translated: CASSMSSYNEQFF.

The V gene is TRBV20-1, the J gene TRBJ2-3, with a weak D call TRBD1 (6 bases). Germline loops: CDR1 DFQATT, CDR2 SNEGSKA (reference sequence). V lost 3 bases and J lost 0, with 22 bases in between. The CDR3 spans 18 residues. The CDR3 sequence: CSARDSALRGGSTDTQYF. Written as DNA, the CDR3 is TGCAGTGCTAGGGACAGCGCCCTCCGAGGGGGAAGCACAGATACGCAGTATTTT.

In its sample, this clonotype was seen many times. The chain uses TRBV29-1 and TRBJ1-2; a possible D gene is TRBD1 (6 bases). This CDR3 has 13 residues. V lost 3 bases, J lost 1 base, and 9 bases lay in between. Germline loops: CDR1 SQVTM, CDR2 ANQGSEA. CDR3 sequence (DNA): TGCAGCGTTGAGGCAGGGGATAACTATGGCTACACCTTC. This gives the protein CSVEAGDNYGYTF.

This clonotype was seen more than once but under ten times. V is TRBV15 and J is TRBJ1-5; unclear D gene. V dropped 5 bases and J dropped 2 bases, with 4 bases sitting between them. The CDR3 has 12 amino acids. CDR1 is LNHNV, CDR2 YYDKDF, per germline (reference sequence). The CDR3 is CATSHGNQPQHF. Here the CDR3 DNA reads TGTGCCACCAGCCACGGCAATCAGCCCCAGCATTTT.

Details on this clonotype: Given a much more abundant clone one base away, this may be a read error. The chain uses TRBV25-1 and TRBJ2-1; possible D gene TRBD1, 6 bases. V was clipped by 6 bases and J by 7 bases, with 13 bases between them. This CDR3 is built from 13 residues. Germline V gene lookup returns CDR1 MGHDK and CDR2 SYGVNS. The CDR3 sequence is CASRNRAINEQFF. The CDR3, as DNA: TGTGCCAGCAGAAACAGGGCGATAAATGAGCAGTTCTTC.